These 3 T cell receptor beta chains originate from one sample sequenced in a study of blood T cell repertoires in COVID-19. The assay was immunoSEQ multiplex PCR, and TCRdb's table has in-frame clones only and misses some. The data hold approximately 300,000 clones, with roughly 90% observed a single time. Sequenced input: PBMCs or T cells enriched from blood (not recorded which). The receptors were gathered from a young woman who had been exposed to COVID-19.

The rearrangement links TRBV2 to TRBJ2-3; 7 bases line up with TRBD2. Losses at the gene ends were 10 bases for V and 0 bases for J; bases not matched to a gene: 7. Germline V gives CDR1 SNHLY, CDR2 FYNNEI. The CDR3 is 14 residues long. CDR3 coding DNA: TGTGCCACTGGGGGGGGTCTAAGCACAGATACGCAGTATTTT. Its protein is CATGGGLSTDTQYF. Looking up the rest from reference TRBV2 and TRBJ2-3 gives the full variable domain: EPEVTQTPSHQVTQMGQEVILRCVPISNHLYFYWYRQILGQKVEFLVSFYNNEISEKSEIFDDQFSVERPDGSNFTLKIRSTKLEDSAMYFCATGGGLSTDTQYFGPGTRLTVL.

This chain joins TRBV18 and TRBJ2-5; 9 nucleotides agree with TRBD1. Germline CDR1 KGHSH, CDR2 LQKENI. The CDR3 contains 15 residues. Trimming removed 3 bases from V and 5 bases from J; junction bases left unmatched: 7. DNA for the CDR3: TGTGCCAGCTCACCCCCCGGACAGGGGCTGGAGACCCAGTACTTC. Its protein is CASSPPGQGLETQYF.

The chain carries TRBV29-1 and TRBJ2-1; 11 positions match TRBD2. Trimming took 8 bases from V and 4 from J; bases not matched to a gene: 10. The CDR3 extends over 15 amino acids. Germline loops: CDR1 SQVTM, CDR2 ANQGSEA. CDR3 region: CSKTLAGGVYNEQFF. In nucleotides, the CDR3 is TGCAGCAAGACTTTAGCGGGGGGGGTTTACAATGAGCAGTTCTTC.